The T cell receptor beta chain under discussion was sequenced for a study of T cells after yellow fever vaccination. TCRdb re-called the 5' RACE reads through MiXCR, storing one row per CDR3 protein. The sample has about 69,000 distinct CDR3 sequences; approximately 5% are singletons. General study results and limits: The CD4 and CD8 compartments had a small share of their clonotypes in common.

This clonotype was seen only a few times. Antigen: not known. V shed 1 base and J 1 base; nucleotides not matched to a gene: 6. The CDR3 contains 17 residues. Germline V gene lookup returns CDR1 KGHSH and CDR2 LQKENI. The receptor's source is a man between 18 and 35 years old who received the YFV17D yellow fever vaccine. The sequences come from CD4+ T cells sorted from PBMCs, collected approximately 16 days after the first yellow fever vaccination. The J gene is TRBJ2-7, the V gene TRBV18, with 11 bases aligning to TRBD2. The CDR3 DNA reads TGTGCCAGCTCACCACGTGCACTAGCGGGGGCGTCCTACGAGCAGTACTTC. This encodes CASSPRALAGASYEQYF.